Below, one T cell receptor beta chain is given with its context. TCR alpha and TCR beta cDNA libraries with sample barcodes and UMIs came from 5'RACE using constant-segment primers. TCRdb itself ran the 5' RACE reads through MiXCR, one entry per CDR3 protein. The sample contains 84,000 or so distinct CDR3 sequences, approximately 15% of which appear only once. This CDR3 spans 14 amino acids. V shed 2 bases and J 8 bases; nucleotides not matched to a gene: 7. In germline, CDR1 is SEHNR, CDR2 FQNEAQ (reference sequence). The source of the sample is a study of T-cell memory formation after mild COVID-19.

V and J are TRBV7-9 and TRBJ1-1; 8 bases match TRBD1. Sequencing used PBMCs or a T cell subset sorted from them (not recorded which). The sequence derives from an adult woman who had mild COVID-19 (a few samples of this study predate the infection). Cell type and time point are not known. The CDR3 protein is CASSLSRTGGEAFF. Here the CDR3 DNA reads TGTGCCAGCAGCTTATCCCGTACAGGGGGGGAAGCTTTCTTT.